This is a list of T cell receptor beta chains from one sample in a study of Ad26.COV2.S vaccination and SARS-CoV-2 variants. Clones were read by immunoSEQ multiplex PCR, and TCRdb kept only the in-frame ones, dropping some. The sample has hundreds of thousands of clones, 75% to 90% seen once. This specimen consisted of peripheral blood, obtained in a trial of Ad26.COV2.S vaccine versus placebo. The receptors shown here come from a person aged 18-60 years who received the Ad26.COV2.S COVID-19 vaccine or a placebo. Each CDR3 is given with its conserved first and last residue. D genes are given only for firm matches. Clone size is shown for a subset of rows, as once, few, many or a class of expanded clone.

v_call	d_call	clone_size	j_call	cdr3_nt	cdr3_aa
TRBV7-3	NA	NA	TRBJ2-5	TGTGCCAGCAGCTCAGGGCACTCAGAGACCCAGTACTTC	CASSSGHSETQYF
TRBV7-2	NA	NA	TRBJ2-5	TGTGCCAGCAGCTTATGGGCAGCTCAAGAGACCCAGTACTTC	CASSLWAAQETQYF
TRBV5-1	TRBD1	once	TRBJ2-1	TGCGCCAGCAGCCGCCGGGACAGGGGGTTCGATGAGCAGTTCTTC	CASSRRDRGFDEQFF
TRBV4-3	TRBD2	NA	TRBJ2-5	TGCGCCAGCAGCCTTGGGACTAGCGGGAGGGCGGAGACCCAGTACTTC	CASSLGTSGRAETQYF
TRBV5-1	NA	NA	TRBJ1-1	TGCGCCAGCAGCTTGGATGCAGCAGGGAGCACTGAAGCTTTCTTT	CASSLDAAGSTEAFF
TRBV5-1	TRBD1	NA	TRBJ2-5	TGCGCCAGCAGTAGGGACAGGGGGCATGAGACCCAGTACTTC	CASSRDRGHETQYF
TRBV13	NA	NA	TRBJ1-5	TGTGCCAGCAGACAGGGTACGGGTCAGCCCCAGCATTTT	CASRQGTGQPQHF
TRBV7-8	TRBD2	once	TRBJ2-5	TGTGCCAGCAGCTTAGTACTACCGGGGGGGACCCAGTACTTC	CASSLVLPGGTQYF
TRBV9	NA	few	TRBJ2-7	TGTGCCAGCAGCGTAGCACTACAGACCGAGCAGTACTTC	CASSVALQTEQYF
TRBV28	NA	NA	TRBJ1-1	TGTGCCAGTGGGGTTTTGAACACTGAAGCTTTCTTT	CASGVLNTEAFF
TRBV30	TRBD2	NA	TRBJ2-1	TGTGCCTTGAATACCGGGACTAGCGACTACAATGAGCAGTTCTTC	CALNTGTSDYNEQFF
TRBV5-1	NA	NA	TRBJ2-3	TGCGCCAGCAGCTTACAAGCGACCACAGATACGCAGTATTTT	CASSLQATTDTQYF
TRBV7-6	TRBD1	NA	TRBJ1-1	TGTGCCAGCAGCCCGGGACAGGGGTTATGGACTGAAGCTTTCTTT	CASSPGQGLWTEAFF
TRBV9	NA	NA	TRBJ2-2	TGTGCCAGCAGAACTTTGCCCTTGGGCGGGGAGCTGTTTTTT	CASRTLPLGGELFF
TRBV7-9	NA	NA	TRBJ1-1	TGTGCCAGCAGTAAACAGGGAGGAGGGTATACTGAAGCTTTCTTT	CASSKQGGGYTEAFF
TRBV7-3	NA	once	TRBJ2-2	TGTGCCAGCAGCTTAACCGGTACCGGGGAGCTGTTTTTT	CASSLTGTGELFF
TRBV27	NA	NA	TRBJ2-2	TGTGCCAGCAGTTTGCTAGGGACCGGGGAGCTGTTTTTT	CASSLLGTGELFF
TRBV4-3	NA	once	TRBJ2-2	TGCGCCAGCAGCCGCATCCTGGCCGGGGATCAGGGCGGGGAGCTGTTTTTT	CASSRILAGDQGGELFF
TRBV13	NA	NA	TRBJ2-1	TGTGCCAGCAGCTTAGGCCCCGGGGCCCAGTTCTTC	CASSLGPGAQFF
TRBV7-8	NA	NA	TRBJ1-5	TGTGCCAGCAGCCTAGGACGGCCGAATCAGCCCCAGCATTTT	CASSLGRPNQPQHF
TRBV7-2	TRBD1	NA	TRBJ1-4	TGTGCCAGCAGCCTGGGACAGGGCCCAACTAATGAAAAACTGTTTTTT	CASSLGQGPTNEKLFF
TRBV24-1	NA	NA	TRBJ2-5	TGTGCCACCAGTGATTTCAAGGTAGCAGAGACCCAGTACTTC	CATSDFKVAETQYF